These 27 T cell receptor beta chains came from one sample sequenced in a study of blood T cells in healthy people across ages. A second roughly 6 to 12 cycle PCR used barcoded and J-beta primers. TCRdb re-called the 5' RACE reads with MiXCR, one entry per CDR3 protein. The data show around 850,000 distinct CDR3 sequences, with 30% to 45% seen just once and 10% to 15% held by the top ten. Material: blood. These receptors were taken from a man aged 18 to 30 in good health.

The chain joins TRBV6-1 to TRBJ1-5; D ambiguous. Deletions cut 3 bases from V and 2 bases from J, with 11 bases between. In germline, CDR1 is MNHNS, CDR2 SASEGT. The CDR3 spans 15 residues. CDR3: CASSDLDWGNQPQHF. The CDR3 DNA is TGTGCCAGCAGTGACCTGGATTGGGGCAATCAGCCCCAGCATTTT.

The V gene is TRBV7-3, the J gene TRBJ2-2; D not certain. In germline, CDR1 is SGHTA, CDR2 FQGTGA. With 5 bases removed from V and 3 bases from J, the gap between germline ends came to 10 bases. CDR3 length: 14 residues. The CDR3 reads CASSQDGDTGELFF. The CDR3 DNA reads TGTGCCAGCAGCCAGGATGGGGACACCGGGGAGCTGTTTTTT.

This clonotype was recorded a few times. The rearrangement uses TRBV20-1 and TRBJ2-3; 10 bases are a match to TRBD2. This CDR3 has 16 residues. The V gene end was trimmed by 2 bases and the J gene end by 1 base; junction bases not matched to a gene: 6. Germline lookup yields CDR1 DFQATT and CDR2 SNEGSKA (reference sequence). This chain's CDR3 is CSARPSGGPRTDTQYF. The CDR3 DNA reads as TGCAGTGCTAGACCTAGCGGGGGACCCCGCACAGATACGCAGTATTTT.

There are a few counts of this clonotype. J is TRBJ2-2 and V is TRBV10-3; 8 positions match TRBD2. The CDR3 is made up of 18 amino acids. Losses at the gene ends were 6 bases for V and 5 bases for J; bases not matched to a gene: 17. The germline CDR1 and CDR2 sequences are ENHRY and SYGVKD. The CDR3: CAISDGGAPLYRTGELFF. DNA of the CDR3: TGTGCCATCAGCGACGGGGGGGCGCCTCTCTATCGGACCGGGGAGCTGTTTTTT.

The V call is TRBV30, the J call TRBJ2-7, with D perhaps given as TRBD1 or TRBD2 (5 bases each). Germline values: CDR1 GTSNPN, CDR2 SVGIG (reference sequence). This CDR3 is 15 amino acids long. The ends were cut back, 2 bases at V and 0 bases at J, with 14 bases in the middle. In DNA, the CDR3 is TGTGCCTGGAGTCTTGGGGGTGCCAACTCCTACGAGCAGTACTTC. It translates to CAWSLGGANSYEQYF.

This rearrangement joins TRBV19 to TRBJ2-7; D is unresolved. The germline V and J ends were trimmed by 3 bases and 2 bases, with 17 bases remaining between them. The CDR3 extends over 16 amino acids. CDR1 and CDR2 (germline): LNHDA, SQIVND (reference sequence). The CDR3 nucleotides are TGTGCCAGTAGTATCGCGAAGACCCCCGCGACCTACGAGCAGTACTTC. It encodes CASSIAKTPATYEQYF.

The chain has TRBV11-2 and TRBJ2-1; 10 bases fit TRBD1. The CDR3 totals 16 residues. Germline CDR1 is SGHAT and CDR2 is FQNNGV. V shed 5 bases, J shed 8 bases, and the junction held 12 bases outside the gene matches. The CDR3 DNA reads as TGTGCCAGCAGCCCGACCCGGGACAGGGGAGTCGATGAGCAGTTCTTC. The encoded protein is CASSPTRDRGVDEQFF.

As to this clonotype: Given a much more abundant clone one base away, this may be a read error. The chain couples TRBV4-3 to TRBJ1-2; D is perhaps TRBD1 (5 bases). The CDR3 is made up of 15 amino acids. The germline V gene encodes CDR1 LGHNA and CDR2 YSLEER. Written as DNA, the CDR3 is TGCGCCGGCAGCCAAGGGACCATGCGGAACTATGGCTACACCTTC. Amino acid sequence: CAGSQGTMRNYGYTF.

The CDR3 sequence: CASSLVQGAGYTF. As DNA, the CDR3 is TGTGCCAGCAGCTTAGTCCAGGGGGCTGGCTACACCTTC. This chain links TRBV11-2 with TRBJ1-2; 8 nucleotides align to TRBD1. Germline assignment: CDR1 SGHAT and CDR2 FQNNGV. Trimming took 1 base from V and 7 from J; bases not matched to a gene: 2. The CDR3 extends over 13 amino acids.

This clonotype turned up a few times. In nucleotides, the CDR3 is TGTGCCAGCACCGGCTGGGTAGCGGGAGCCTACGAGCAGTACTTC. As protein: CASTGWVAGAYEQYF. This chain uses TRBV28 with TRBJ2-4, with TRBD2 matching over 9 bases. The DNA end favors TRBJ2-7, so the J call may be wrong. The CDR3 totals 15 residues. Germline V gene sequence: CDR1 MDHEN, CDR2 SYDVKM.

On this clonotype: The junction does not match germline at one end; this may be a read error. The rearrangement links TRBV9 to TRBJ2-7; TRBD1 might be the D (6 bases). The CDR3 extends over 17 amino acids. Germline V gene lookup returns CDR1 SGDLS and CDR2 YYNGEE. The CDR3 is CASSVATEQGIYNEQYF. CDR3 DNA sequence: TGTGCCAGTAGCGTAGCTACGGAGCAGGGGATCTACAATGAGCAGTACTTC.

The chain joins TRBV10-3 to TRBJ1-1; 9 bases map to TRBD1. Germline V gives CDR1 ENHRY, CDR2 SYGVKD. Trimming cost V 3 bases and J 0 bases; bases outside gene matches: 2. This CDR3 has 15 residues. CDR3 nucleotide sequence: TGTGCCATCAGTGATGGGACAGGGTTGAACACTGAAGCTTTCTTT. Amino acid sequence: CAISDGTGLNTEAFF.

V is TRBV7-2 and J is TRBJ2-1; 12 nucleotides align to TRBD2. Looked up from germline, CDR1 is SGHTA and CDR2 is FQGNSA. This CDR3 region has 16 residues. V trimming: 4 bases; J trimming: 7 bases; junction bases outside the gene matches: 8. CDR3 sequence (DNA): TGTGCCAGCAGCTCCCGACTAGCGGGGGTCTTTAATGAGCAGTTCTTC. This translates into CASSSRLAGVFNEQFF.

The rearrangement links TRBV7-9 to TRBJ2-1; 7 positions match TRBD2. This CDR3 spans 19 amino acids. The germline V gene encodes CDR1 SEHNR and CDR2 FQNEAQ (reference sequence). V dropped 4 bases and J dropped 4; count of bases not matched to a gene: 19. CDR3 in amino acids: CASSSPWGLAAGHYNEQFF. The CDR3 DNA sequence: TGTGCCAGCAGCTCCCCCTGGGGATTGGCAGCGGGGCATTACAATGAGCAGTTCTTC.

Note on this clonotype: A much larger clone differs by one base, so this may be a read error. J is TRBJ1-5 and V is TRBV15; D possibly corresponds to TRBD1 (5 bases). V gave up 0 bases and J gave up 0 bases, with 6 bases separating them. CDR1 and CDR2 from the germline V gene are LNHNV and YYDKDF (reference sequence). The CDR3 extends over 15 amino acids. CDR3 coding DNA: TGTGCCACCAGCAGAGATGGGGGTAGCAATCAGCCCCAGCATTTT. Translating gives CATSRDGGSNQPQHF.

Remarks on this clonotype: Since the CDR3 does not end with the conserved phenylalanine or tryptophan, this likely comes from a read error. The chain uses TRBV6-1 and TRBJ2-4, with 10 bases that match TRBD1. Near its end, the DNA agrees better with TRBJ2-5, so the J call may be wrong. CDR1 is MNHNS and CDR2 is SASEGT in the germline V gene. This CDR3 comprises 15 residues. The CDR3 DNA sequence: TGTGCCAGCAGTGAAGGGACAGGGGGTATCGAGACCCAGTACTTA. Translation gives CASSEGTGGIETQYL.

This clonotype was seen more than once but under ten times. The chain links TRBV18 to TRBJ2-5, with 8 positions matching TRBD1. J was trimmed by 11 bases and V by 8 bases; bases with no gene match: 16. This CDR3 is built from 14 residues. The germline CDR1 and CDR2 sequences are KGHSH and LQKENI. CDR3 loop: CASDRGGSYNEQYF. The CDR3 nucleotides are TGTGCCAGCGACAGGGGCGGATCCTACAATGAGCAGTACTTC.

This clonotype has a count of ten or more. The rearrangement uses TRBV4-1 and TRBJ2-6; D not certain. This CDR3 comprises 14 residues. Germline lookup yields CDR1 MGHRA and CDR2 YSYEKL. The V end was cut by 1 base, the J end by 2 bases, with 3 bases between. The CDR3 sequence: CASSQVPGANVLTF. DNA for the CDR3: TGCGCCAGCAGCCAAGTGCCTGGGGCCAACGTCCTGACTTTC.

The V gene is TRBV20-1, the J gene TRBJ1-1; the D is unclear. Trimming stripped 1 base from V and 8 bases from J, with 11 bases between. The germline gives CDR1 DFQATT, CDR2 SNEGSKA (reference sequence). This CDR3 comprises 12 residues. The CDR3 here is CSARVSRAEAFF. CDR3 coding DNA: TGCAGTGCTAGAGTCAGTCGAGCCGAAGCTTTCTTT.

This clonotype was counted between two and nine times. The chain links TRBV20-1 to TRBJ2-7; D gene unclear. This CDR3 is built from 14 residues. From germline, CDR1 is DFQATT and CDR2 SNEGSKA (reference sequence). V shed 3 bases and J shed 1 base, with 13 bases lying between them. The CDR3 bases are TGCAGTGCTAGGAGCGACGGCGGATCCTACGAGCAGTACTTC. Amino acids: CSARSDGGSYEQYF.

V and J are TRBV7-3 and TRBJ1-6, with 9 bases matching TRBD1. In germline, CDR1 is SGHTA, CDR2 FQGTGA. This CDR3 has 16 amino acids. Trimming cost V 4 bases and J 11 bases; bases outside gene matches: 12. DNA of the CDR3: TGTGCCAGCAGCTCCGGGACAGGGCTTAATATGGCACCCCTCCACTTT. Translation: CASSSGTGLNMAPLHF. Full variable domain (rest looked up from reference TRBV7-3 and TRBJ1-6): GAGVSQTPSNKVTEKGKYVELRCDPISGHTALYWYRQSLGQGPEFLIYFQGTGAADDSGLPNDRFFAVRPEGSVSTLKIQRTERGDSAVYLCASSSGTGLNMAPLHFGNGTRLTVT.

This rearrangement joins TRBV10-3 to TRBJ2-3; 9 bases match TRBD2. CDR3 length equals 14 residues. The germline CDR1 and CDR2 sequences are ENHRY and SYGVKD. CDR3 DNA: TGTGCTTCTGATAGCGGGAGAGGCACAGATACGCAGTATTTT. Its translation: CASDSGRGTDTQYF.

The rearrangement links TRBV7-9 to TRBJ2-6; tentative D call: TRBD1 (7 bases). Trimming cost V 1 base and J 4 bases, with 14 bases left between them. In germline, CDR1 is SEHNR, CDR2 FQNEAQ (reference sequence). The CDR3 consists of 17 residues. The CDR3 DNA reads as TGTGCCAGCAGCTTAGGGGCAGGGGGGTTCGGGGCCAACGTCCTGACTTTC. Its translation is CASSLGAGGFGANVLTF. The variable domain in full, completed from reference TRBV7-9 and TRBJ2-6, reads DTGVSQNPRHKITKRGQNVTFRCDPISEHNRLYWYRQTLGQGPEFLTYFQNEAQLEKSRLLSDRFSAERPKGSFSTLEIQRTEQGDSAMYLCASSLGAGGFGANVLTFGAGSRLTVL.

The chain is built from TRBV7-8 and TRBJ2-4; 10 bases align to TRBD1. The J call may be incorrect, as the DNA end agrees better with TRBJ2-7. Germline V gene sequence: CDR1 SGHVS, CDR2 FQNEAQ. The CDR3 has 19 amino acids. The CDR3: CASRPYRVPGQGQANEQYF. The CDR3 region has the DNA TGTGCCAGCCGCCCCTATAGAGTACCGGGACAGGGGCAAGCAAACGAGCAGTACTTC.

Concerning this clonotype: A much more abundant neighbour one base away suggests this may be a read error. The rearrangement links TRBV29-1 to TRBJ2-6; D ambiguous. The CDR3 covers 14 residues. V lost 3 bases, J lost 0 bases, and 6 bases lay in between. The germline CDR1 and CDR2 sequences are SQVTM and ANQGSEA. The CDR3 DNA reads TGCAGCGTTGATGTTACCTCTGGGGCCAACGTCCTGACTTTC. It encodes CSVDVTSGANVLTF.

A remark on this clonotype: This may be a read error: a much more frequent sequence differs by one nucleotide. This chain joins TRBV7-9 and TRBJ2-1; the D gene is possibly TRBD1 (6 bases). The germline CDR1 and CDR2 sequences are SEHNR and FQNEAQ (reference sequence). V was trimmed by 0 bases and J by 10 bases, leaving 16 bases between them. The CDR3 contains 15 residues. Here the CDR3 reads CASSLAKGTINEQFF. In nucleotides, the CDR3 is TGTGCCAGCAGCTTAGCAAAGGGGACAATTAACGAGCAGTTCTTC.

The chain combines TRBV7-2 with TRBJ2-5; D possibly corresponds to TRBD1 (6 bases). The J call is uncertain, as TRBJ2-1 better fits the DNA end. This CDR3 is 14 amino acids long. Germline V gene sequence: CDR1 SGHTA, CDR2 FQGNSA. The CDR3 DNA sequence: TGTGCCAGCAGCTTTGGACAGAACAAAGAGACCCAGTTCTTC. As protein: CASSFGQNKETQFF.